The sequence of this T cell receptor (beta chain) was determined in a study of metastatic and nonmetastatic thyroid tumors. At the level of the study: Comparison of repertoires was carried out across blood and tumor or nodule tissue from malignant and benign thyroid patients.

Before thyroid surgery, none of the patients had received any treatment. Original processing methods: The authors used CDR3 differences across clinicopathological groups to build a distant-metastasis classifier for papillary thyroid cancer. TCRdb reanalyzed the PCR reads via MiXCR. What appears here as the V and J calls and clone size reflects TCRdb's work, not the paper's. The table lists some 30,000 clones, more than 3.5% of them singletons, with about 21% in the top ten. General observations from the study: Significantly higher TCR beta diversity was reportedly seen in malignant thyroid tumors than benign nodules, in blood and tumor.

CDR1 is MNHEY and CDR2 is SVGEGT in the germline V gene. The CDR3 is 15 amino acids. V lost 8 bases and J 2 bases, leaving 13 bases between the germline ends. On this clone itself: The antigen remains unidentified.

The V call is TRBV6-2 or TRBV6-3, the J call TRBJ2-6; D gene uncertain. This receptor was taken from a female donor with papillary thyroid cancer or a benign thyroid nodule (not recorded which). Some clones in this sample may be carry-over from other donors' samples. Specimen: blood. CDR3 bases: TGTGCCAGCTCACAACAGCTTGCTGGGGCCAACGTCCTGACTTTC. Protein: CASSQQLAGANVLTF.